The 27 T cell receptor delta chains in this list originate from one sample, sequenced in a study of Vδ1+ human thymocytes. Study-wide results and limits: Thymic TRG and TRD repertoires appeared highly polyclonal, with Gaussian CDR3 length distributions.

Extracted RNA was reverse transcribed into cDNA. CDR3 amplicons came from multiplex PCR with pooled V-gene forward and constant-region reverse primers. TCRdb processed the multiplex PCR reads again with the CATT caller. The table shows 54,000 or so delta-chain clones, with 15% to 20% occurring only once. These receptors have no identified antigens. Input material: Vdelta1+ gamma-delta thymocytes from the thymus. Subset meaning: FACS-sorted CD3+ TCRalphabeta- TCRVdelta1+ TCRVdelta2- thymocytes. These receptors were collected from a boy in the first two years of life who had congenital heart surgery.

V and J are TRDV1 and TRDJ1; maybe TRDD2 (5 bases). The CDR3 runs 17 residues. Germline assignment: CDR1 TSWWSYY and CDR2 QGS. V was pared by 4 bases and J by 1 base, with 19 bases between. The CDR3, as DNA: TGTGCTCTTGGGGTCCTTCTTGCGACAAGTTTCACCGATAAACTCATCTTT. It translates to CALGVLLATSFTDKLIF.

This clone was seen more than once but under ten times. This chain uses TRDV1 with TRDJ1; 13 nucleotides align to TRDD3. CDR1 and CDR2 from the germline V gene are TSWWSYY and QGS. The CDR3 has 20 residues. Trimming removed 0 bases from V and 5 bases from J; junction bases left unmatched: 15. In DNA, the CDR3 is TGTGCTCTTGGGGAACTAGATCCCCTACTGGGGGATACGCGTGAGGATAAACTCATCTTT. Amino acids: CALGELDPLLGDTREDKLIF.

This chain links TRDV1 with TRDJ1; 8 bases are shared with TRDD3. V gave up 3 bases and J gave up 0 bases; unmatched junction bases: 24. The CDR3 runs 22 residues. Germline CDR1 is TSWWSYY and CDR2 is QGS. CDR3 region: CALGDPRPSPRAGGRYTDKLIF. Written as DNA, the CDR3 is TGTGCTCTTGGGGACCCTCGGCCTTCCCCTAGGGCTGGGGGACGGTACACCGATAAACTCATCTTT.

This clone was seen only a few times. The chain employs TRDV1 and TRDJ1; 9 bases map to TRDD3. The V and J ends lost 2 bases and 0 bases, in that order; junction bases with no gene match: 22. This CDR3 has 22 residues. CDR1 is TSWWSYY, CDR2 QGS, per germline. CDR3 in DNA: TGTGCTCTTGGGGAATTTCCCCTTCTCCCGTACTGGGGGACCATTTACACCGATAAACTCATCTTT. Translation gives CALGEFPLLPYWGTIYTDKLIF.

The chain couples TRDV3 to TRDJ1, with TRDD3 matching 11 bases. After removal of 0 bases from V and 0 bases from J, the junction contained 27 bases not matched to a gene. The CDR3 sequence is 23 residues long. Germline V gene lookup returns CDR1 TVYSNPD and CDR2 GDNSRS (reference sequence). CDR3 residues: CAFRPFSYLICCWGILYTDKLIF. For the CDR3, the DNA is TGTGCCTTTAGACCATTTTCCTACTTGATATGCTGCTGGGGGATACTGTACACCGATAAACTCATCTTT.

Worth noting for this clone: This specimen includes other DNA sequences encoding the same CDR3. The chain combines TRDV1 with TRDJ1; 7 bases line up with TRDD3. Germline V gene data show CDR1 as TSWWSYY and CDR2 as QGS. The CDR3 is 20 amino acids. The ends lost 5 bases at V and 0 bases at J; junction bases unmatched: 21. The CDR3 nucleotides read TGTGCTCTTGGGAAAACCCTAGGGAACCTACCCGGGGGATACACCGATAAACTCATCTTT. Its translation is CALGKTLGNLPGGYTDKLIF.

This chain links TRDV1 with TRDJ1; D gene ambiguous. The CDR3 is made up of 13 amino acids. CDR1 and CDR2 (germline): TSWWSYY, QGS. The V end was cut by 0 bases, the J end by 4 bases, with 6 bases between. The DNA of the CDR3 is TGTGCTCTTGGGGAACTAGCCGTCGATAAACTCATCTTT. Its protein product is CALGELAVDKLIF.

The rearrangement joins TRDV1 to TRDJ1; tentative D call: TRDD2 (5 bases). CDR1 is TSWWSYY and CDR2 is QGS in the germline V gene. The CDR3 runs 17 residues. V was shortened by 4 bases and J by 0 bases, with 18 bases between the two germline ends. The chain's CDR3 is CALGVFMRILYTDKLIF. CDR3 sequence (DNA): TGTGCTCTTGGGGTTTTTATGAGGATCCTATACACCGATAAACTCATCTTT.

The V gene is TRDV2, the J gene TRDJ1; 8 bases match TRDD3. Germline V gene lookup returns CDR1 GEAIGNYY and CDR2 EKD. With V trimmed by 6 bases and J by 3 bases, 11 bases remained unmatched. The CDR3 is made up of 15 amino acids. CDR3 in amino acids: CACTVLGGLADKLIF. The CDR3 DNA sequence: TGTGCCTGTACTGTACTGGGGGGCCTCGCCGATAAACTCATCTTT.

The rearrangement links TRDV1 to TRDJ1, with TRDD3 matching 7 bases. From germline, CDR1 is TSWWSYY and CDR2 QGS. V lost 4 bases to trimming and J lost 0 bases; unmatched junction nucleotides: 26. The CDR3 covers 22 residues. Written as DNA, the CDR3 is TGTGCTCTTGGGGCAGGGCCCGCGGTCGATTTGGCCTGGGGGCTATACACCGATAAACTCATCTTT. Translated, it gives CALGAGPAVDLAWGLYTDKLIF.

This clone was detected only a few times. The V and J genes are TRDV1 and TRDJ1, with 8 bases fitting TRDD3. Trimming removed 0 bases from V and 2 bases from J; junction bases left unmatched: 14. Germline values: CDR1 TSWWSYY, CDR2 QGS. CDR3 size: 19 residues. The CDR3: CALGELLEYYWGVTDKLIF. CDR3 coding DNA: TGTGCTCTTGGGGAACTTCTAGAATACTACTGGGGGGTGACCGATAAACTCATCTTT.

Note on this clone: Different DNA sequences within this sample yield the same CDR3. The chain uses TRDV1 and TRDJ1; no firm D call. Germline loops: CDR1 TSWWSYY, CDR2 QGS. The CDR3 extends over 15 amino acids. V dropped 3 bases and J dropped 0 bases, with 11 bases sitting between them. CDR3: CALGERTRYTDKLIF. As DNA, the CDR3 is TGTGCTCTTGGGGAGAGGACACGTTACACCGATAAACTCATCTTT.

Worth noting for this clone: A much larger clone is a single base away; this may be a read error. The gene calls are TRDV2 and TRDJ1, with D possibly being TRDD3 (6 bases). The germline V and J ends were trimmed by 1 base and 9 bases, with 17 bases remaining between them. The CDR3 loop spans 14 amino acids. Germline CDR1 GEAIGNYY, CDR2 EKD. CDR3 loop: CACDTRYWRIQLIF. The CDR3 nucleotides are TGTGCCTGTGACACGCGTTACTGGAGGATACAACTCATCTTT.

V gene TRDV1 combines with J gene TRDJ1, with TRDD3 identical over 8 bases. The junction had 11 bases not matched to a gene; V was cut back by 4 bases and J by 4 bases. The CDR3 extends over 16 amino acids. Looked up from germline, CDR1 is TSWWSYY and CDR2 is QGS. CDR3: CALGGLLGATSDKLIF. In DNA, the CDR3 is TGTGCTCTTGGGGGGCTACTGGGGGCCACCAGCGATAAACTCATCTTT.

The chain couples TRDV1 to TRDJ1, with 12 bases matching TRDD3. CDR3 length: 25 amino acids. V was pared by 1 base and J by 0 bases, with 27 bases of the junction left unmatched. Germline assignment: CDR1 TSWWSYY and CDR2 QGS. CDR3 sequence (DNA): TGTGCTCTTGGGGAACGCCCCGAGCTCGCTTCGGAACTGGGGGATACTGGCGCTTACACCGATAAACTCATCTTT. It specifies CALGERPELASELGDTGAYTDKLIF.

This clone came up a few times. V and J are TRDV1 and TRDJ1; 13 bases match TRDD3. V lost 0 bases, J lost 0 bases, and 25 bases stayed unmatched. The CDR3 runs 25 residues. CDR1 and CDR2 from the germline V gene are TSWWSYY and QGS. CDR3 bases: TGTGCTCTTGGGGAACTTACCATTTCTCCCCCTTCTTGTACTGGGGGATACGCCAACACCGATAAACTCATCTTT. It is translated as CALGELTISPPSCTGGYANTDKLIF.

This clone was detected a few times. The chain has TRDV1 and TRDJ1; 9 nucleotides agree with TRDD3. There are 19 residues in the CDR3. Unmatched junction bases numbered 17, after V lost 0 bases and J lost 6 bases. From germline, CDR1 is TSWWSYY and CDR2 QGS. CDR3 bases: TGTGCTCTTGGGGAACTACGCCCTTCGATGTACTGGGGGACTAATAAACTCATCTTT. It specifies CALGELRPSMYWGTNKLIF.

This rearrangement joins TRDV1 to TRDJ1, with unresolved D. Trimming cost V 2 bases and J 0 bases, with 22 bases left between them. Germline loops: CDR1 TSWWSYY, CDR2 QGS. The CDR3 covers 19 residues. The DNA of the CDR3 is TGTGCTCTTGGGGAAAGTGTTAAAGGCATTCGACGGTACACCGATAAACTCATCTTT. Residues: CALGESVKGIRRYTDKLIF.

This chain connects TRDV1 to TRDJ1; TRDD2 might be the D (8 bases). Trimming removed 4 bases from V and 11 bases from J, with 35 bases in between. Germline CDR1 and CDR2: TSWWSYY and QGS. This CDR3 comprises 19 residues. This CDR3 is CALGGPKAFLYRLGVGLIF. In DNA form, the CDR3 reads TGTGCTCTTGGGGGACCGAAAGCCTTCCTATATCGGCTGGGGGTGGGTCTCATCTTT.

This clone showed up just a few times. The rearrangement joins TRDV1 to TRDJ1; D is perhaps TRDD2 (6 bases). The length of the CDR3 is 14 residues. Germline V gene lookup returns CDR1 TSWWSYY and CDR2 QGS. The CDR3 loop reads CSLLPAVKGDKLIF. In DNA form, the CDR3 reads TGTAGCCTACTTCCTGCCGTAAAGGGCGATAAACTCATCTTT.

This clone was counted a few times. This chain links TRDV1 with TRDJ1, with TRDD3 matching over 10 bases. Germline CDR1 and CDR2: TSWWSYY and QGS. V gave up 0 bases and J gave up 3 bases; unmatched junction bases: 19. This CDR3 region has 21 residues. CDR3 in DNA: TGTGCTCTTGGGGAACTTGGTGTCCTACGGTATGCTGGGGGATATTCCGATAAACTCATCTTT. Protein product: CALGELGVLRYAGGYSDKLIF.

This clone was detected only a few times. The genes are TRDV2 and TRDJ1, with 8 bases that match TRDD3. V lost 0 bases, J lost 8 bases, and 22 bases stayed unmatched. The germline V gene encodes CDR1 GEAIGNYY and CDR2 EKD. CDR3 length: 19 amino acids. The chain's CDR3 is CACDTGHLGETSLVSKLIF. The CDR3 DNA reads as TGTGCCTGTGACACCGGCCATCTGGGGGAGACCTCTTTGGTATCCAAACTCATCTTT.

V gene TRDV1 combines with J gene TRDJ1, with 9 positions matching TRDD3. CDR1 is TSWWSYY and CDR2 is QGS in the germline V gene. J lost 2 bases, V lost 4 bases, and 11 bases had no gene match. The CDR3 length is 17 residues. CDR3 in DNA: TGTGCTCTTGGGGCCGTTGGACGGCTGGGGGATACCGATAAACTCATCTTT. Protein sequence: CALGAVGRLGDTDKLIF.

Only a few counts were recorded for this clone. The rearrangement joins TRDV1 to TRDJ1; a weak D match, TRDD3 (8 bases). The length of the CDR3 is 26 residues. V dropped 2 bases and J dropped 5 bases, with 48 bases sitting between them. The germline V gene encodes CDR1 TSWWSYY and CDR2 QGS. Here the CDR3 reads CALGETYASYPYWGSPEVRILDKLIF. The CDR3 nucleotides are TGTGCTCTTGGGGAAACCTACGCTTCCTATCCGTACTGGGGGTCCCCCGAGGTTAGAATTCTTGATAAACTCATCTTT.

This clone was seen more than once but under ten times. The chain has TRDV1 and TRDJ1; TRDD3 aligns across 10 bases. Unmatched junction bases numbered 15, after V lost 5 bases and J lost 9 bases. The CDR3 extends over 16 amino acids. Germline lookup yields CDR1 TSWWSYY and CDR2 QGS. CDR3 coding DNA: TGTGCTCTTGGGCCCAAAGGGGGATACGCTGCACGTGAACTCATCTTT. This encodes CALGPKGGYAARELIF.

V gene TRDV1 combines with J gene TRDJ1, with 7 bases aligning to TRDD3. The CDR3 sequence is 17 residues long. Germline V gene data show CDR1 as TSWWSYY and CDR2 as QGS. Trimming took 4 bases from V and 2 from J; bases not matched to a gene: 13. In DNA, the CDR3 is TGTGCTCTTGGGGGACCTACGGGTGGGGATATTACCGATAAACTCATCTTT. This codes for CALGGPTGGDITDKLIF.

This clone appeared a few times. This sequence joins TRDV1 and TRDJ1, with 9 bases fitting TRDD2. Germline assignment: CDR1 TSWWSYY and CDR2 QGS. With V trimmed by 0 bases and J by 0 bases, 8 bases remained unmatched. The CDR3 contains 18 residues. DNA of the CDR3: TGTGCTCTTGGGGAACTCAAGCCCTTCCTACCTCACACCGATAAACTCATCTTT. Translating gives CALGELKPFLPHTDKLIF.